One sample yielded the 21 T cell receptor beta chains listed below, sequenced in a study of OX40 agonist ivuxolimab in advanced cancers. Sequencing used immunoSEQ multiplex PCR; TCRdb keeps in-frame clones, though not all of them. The repertoire holds fewer than 80,000 clones, with 85% to 90% as singletons. The sequencing used CD4+ or CD8+ T cells sorted from blood, collected in a trial of the OX40 agonist ivuxolimab. The source of these receptors is an adult with an advanced solid tumor such as melanoma, head and neck, liver or kidney cancer.

V and J are TRBV28 and TRBJ1-4; 7 bases map to TRBD1. V shed 6 bases, J shed 5 bases, and the junction held 6 bases outside the gene matches. Germline-derived CDR1 and CDR2 are MDHEN and SYDVKM. The CDR3 consists of 14 residues. Written as DNA, the CDR3 is TGTGCCAGCAGCTCAGGGACAGAAAATGAAAAACTGTTTTTT. It encodes CASSSGTENEKLFF.

This rearrangement joins TRBV5-1 to TRBJ2-7, with 9 nucleotides matching TRBD1. CDR1 is SGHRS, CDR2 YFSETQ, per germline. V trimming: 2 bases; J trimming: 0 bases; junction bases outside the gene matches: 3. This CDR3 is 15 amino acids long. This CDR3 reads CASSFNRGPSYEQYF. CDR3 coding DNA: TGCGCCAGCAGCTTTAACAGGGGGCCCTCCTACGAGCAGTACTTC.

The rearrangement uses TRBV6-1 and TRBJ2-7; 7 bases fit TRBD1. The CDR3 loop spans 14 amino acids. Germline CDR1 and CDR2: MNHNS and SASEGT. With 4 bases clipped from V and 1 base from J, the junction kept 4 bases outside the gene matches. The CDR3: CASSVDRVSYEQYF. The CDR3 region has the DNA TGTGCCAGCAGTGTCGACAGGGTTTCCTACGAGCAGTACTTC.

The rearrangement links TRBV6-6 to TRBJ1-1; no clear D. Trimming stripped 2 bases from V and 4 bases from J, with 11 bases between. The CDR3 has 14 amino acids. Germline CDR1 MNHNY, CDR2 SVGAGI (reference sequence). The chain's CDR3 is CASSYRAGGTEAFF. For the CDR3, the DNA is TGTGCCAGCAGTTACAGGGCAGGCGGCACTGAAGCTTTCTTT.

This chain uses TRBV7-2 with TRBJ1-1; D gene uncertain. The germline gives CDR1 SGHTA, CDR2 FQGNSA. The V and J ends lost 1 base and 2 bases respectively, with 8 bases between them. There are 14 residues in the CDR3. The CDR3 DNA is TGTGCCAGCAGCTTAGTGGCAGTCAACACTGAAGCTTTCTTT. Translation gives CASSLVAVNTEAFF.

The rearrangement links TRBV10-3 to TRBJ2-1; perhaps TRBD2 as D (7 bases). The CDR3 is 14 residues long. Germline V gene lookup returns CDR1 ENHRY and CDR2 SYGVKD. V was cut by 0 bases and J by 8 bases, with 11 bases left in between. The CDR3 region is CAISESQGGYEQFF. The CDR3 DNA follows: TGTGCCATCAGTGAGTCACAGGGAGGGTATGAGCAGTTCTTC.

The J gene is TRBJ2-7, the V gene TRBV7-9; 9 bases are shared with TRBD1. The germline V gene has CDR1 SEHNR and CDR2 FQNEAQ (reference sequence). V shed 6 bases and J 5 bases; nucleotides not matched to a gene: 11. This CDR3 contains 15 residues. The CDR3 loop reads CASRQVQGALNEQYF. The CDR3 DNA follows: TGTGCCAGCAGACAAGTACAGGGGGCTCTCAACGAGCAGTACTTC.

This clone was observed once. The V call is TRBV7-8, the J call TRBJ1-5; D is undetermined. This CDR3 is built from 13 residues. The ends were cut back, 5 bases at V and 9 bases at J, with 14 bases in the middle. CDR1 is SGHVS, CDR2 FQNEAQ, per germline. CDR3: CASSPPIPGPQHF. As DNA, the CDR3 is TGTGCCAGCAGCCCCCCGATCCCCGGGCCCCAGCATTTT.

The V gene is TRBV7-2, the J gene TRBJ1-2; tentative D call: TRBD1 (6 bases). Trimming removed 0 bases at V and 4 bases at J, with 9 bases between. Per germline, CDR1 SGHTA and CDR2 FQGNSA. This CDR3 contains 14 residues. Written as DNA, the CDR3 is TGTACCAGCAGCTTAGCTCAGGGGCCCTATGGCTACACCTTC. Encoded protein: CTSSLAQGPYGYTF.

This clone has just one count. The chain couples TRBV2 to TRBJ2-7; unclear D gene. The V end lost 6 bases, the J end lost 2 bases, and 17 bases lay between the germline ends. The CDR3 has 15 amino acids. CDR1 and CDR2 (germline): SNHLY, FYNNEI. The CDR3 DNA reads TGTGCCAGCAGAGATTTAGTGGACGCTCCCTACGAGCAGTACTTC. Residues: CASRDLVDAPYEQYF.

The CDR3 reads CATQQGPVDEQYF. The CDR3 nucleotides are TGTGCCACCCAACAGGGGCCGGTAGACGAGCAGTACTTC. The genes are TRBV6-5 and TRBJ2-7; 7 positions agree with TRBD1. Germline CDR1 is MNHEY and CDR2 is SVGAGI. The ends lost 10 bases at V and 5 bases at J; junction bases unmatched: 11. This CDR3 region has 13 residues.

CDR3 loop: CAWSGGKENEKLFF. The DNA for the CDR3 is TGTGCCTGGAGTGGCGGCAAGGAGAATGAAAAACTGTTTTTT. The rearrangement joins TRBV30 to TRBJ1-4; D ambiguous. The length of the CDR3 is 14 residues. V gave up 1 base and J gave up 5 bases, with 11 bases separating them. Germline V gives CDR1 GTSNPN, CDR2 SVGIG (reference sequence).

This clone was found a few times. The chain carries TRBV11-3 and TRBJ2-1; no reliable D call. CDR1 and CDR2 from the germline V gene are SGHNT and YENEEA. The CDR3 is 13 residues long. Trimming cost V 0 bases and J 7 bases, with 7 bases left between them. The CDR3 DNA is TGTGCCAGCAGCTTAGATTGGTGGAATGAGCAGTTCTTC. Translating gives CASSLDWWNEQFF. The complete variable domain, with remaining parts taken from reference TRBV11-3 and TRBJ2-1, reads EAGVVQSPRYKIIEKKQPVAFWCNPISGHNTLYWYLQNLGQGPELLIRYENEEAVDDSQLPKDRFSAERLKGVDSTLKIQPAELGDSAVYLCASSLDWWNEQFFGPGTRLTVL.

The chain employs TRBV5-4 and TRBJ1-1; D unresolved. CDR1 and CDR2 from the germline V gene are SGHNT and YYREEE (reference sequence). The CDR3 has 14 residues. Deletions cut 1 base from V and 1 base from J, with 8 bases between. CDR3 nucleotides: TGTGCCAGCAGCTTGAACAGTAGGAACACTGAAGCTTTCTTT. Its protein is CASSLNSRNTEAFF.

The rearrangement links TRBV7-2 to TRBJ1-2, with 10 bases aligning to TRBD1. Germline CDR1 SGHTA, CDR2 FQGNSA. Unmatched junction bases numbered 2, after V lost 5 bases and J lost 2 bases. The CDR3 runs to 14 residues. CDR3: CASSRQGANYGYTF. The CDR3 DNA is TGTGCCAGCAGCCGACAGGGGGCGAACTATGGCTACACCTTC.

The V call is TRBV5-5, the J call TRBJ2-7, with 7 bases matching TRBD1. CDR1 SGHKS and CDR2 YYEKEE come from the germline V gene (reference sequence). This CDR3 is built from 14 residues. Losses at the gene ends were 5 bases for V and 4 bases for J; bases not matched to a gene: 9. The CDR3 DNA reads as TGTGCCAGCAGACGAACGCCACAGGGGTACGAGCAGTACTTC. Translating gives CASRRTPQGYEQYF.

This clone was picked up one time. This chain uses TRBV7-9 with TRBJ1-2, with 8 bases that match TRBD1. From germline, CDR1 is SEHNR and CDR2 FQNEAQ (reference sequence). CDR3 length: 14 residues. The trim removed 5 bases at V and 3 bases at J, leaving 5 bases unmatched. CDR3 residues: CASSRQGNDYGYTF. DNA for the CDR3: TGTGCCAGCAGCCGACAGGGGAACGACTATGGCTACACCTTC.

V and J are TRBV11-1 and TRBJ2-3; 12 bases are a match to TRBD1. The CDR3 is made up of 16 amino acids. V lost 4 bases and J lost 3; bases outside the gene matches: 5. Germline V gives CDR1 SGHAT, CDR2 FQDESV (reference sequence). CDR3 coding DNA: TGTGCCAGCAGCTGGGGGACAGGGGGCTATACAGATACGCAGTATTTT. This encodes CASSWGTGGYTDTQYF.

The rearrangement links TRBV5-1 to TRBJ2-4; weak D call: TRBD2 (6 bases). Germline CDR1 SGHRS, CDR2 YFSETQ. V lost 4 bases, J lost 0 bases, and 14 bases lay in between. The CDR3 has 16 amino acids. CDR3 sequence reads: CASSPGAGVAKNIQYF. The CDR3 DNA is TGCGCCAGCAGCCCGGGAGCAGGCGTAGCCAAAAACATTCAGTACTTC.

This chain joins TRBV5-4 and TRBJ1-2; 9 bases match TRBD1. J lost 7 bases, V lost 4 bases, and 11 bases had no gene match. CDR1 and CDR2 from the germline V gene are SGHNT and YYREEE (reference sequence). The CDR3 has 15 amino acids. The CDR3 region has the DNA TGTGCCAGCAGCGGCCGGGACAGGGTCGTCGTTGGCTACACCTTC. This encodes CASSGRDRVVVGYTF.

The V call is TRBV5-5, the J call TRBJ2-7; TRBD1 aligns across 11 bases. V was pared by 4 bases and J by 3 bases, with 6 bases of the junction left unmatched. This CDR3 is built from 15 residues. CDR1 and CDR2 from the germline V gene are SGHKS and YYEKEE (reference sequence). Here the CDR3 reads CASSLTGTGGYEQYF. The CDR3 DNA reads as TGTGCCAGCAGCCTAACCGGGACAGGGGGCTACGAGCAGTACTTC.